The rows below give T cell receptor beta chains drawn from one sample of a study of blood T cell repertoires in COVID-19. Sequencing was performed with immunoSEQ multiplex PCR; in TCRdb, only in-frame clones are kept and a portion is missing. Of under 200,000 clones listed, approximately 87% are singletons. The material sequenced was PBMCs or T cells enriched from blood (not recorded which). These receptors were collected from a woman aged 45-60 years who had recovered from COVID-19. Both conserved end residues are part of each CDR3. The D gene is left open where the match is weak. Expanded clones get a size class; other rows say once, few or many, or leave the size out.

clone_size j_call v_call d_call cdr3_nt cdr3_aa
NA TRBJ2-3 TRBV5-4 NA TGTGCCAGCAGCTTGGATTCGGTAGCAGATACGCAGTATTTT CASSLDSVADTQYF
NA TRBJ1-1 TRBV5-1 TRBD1 TGCGCCAGCAGTACCGGGACAGGGAGTGAAGCTTTCTTT CASSTGTGSEAFF
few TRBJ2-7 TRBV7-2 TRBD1 TGTGCCAGCAGCTTCTCGGGACAGGGGTACGAGCAGTACTTC CASSFSGQGYEQYF
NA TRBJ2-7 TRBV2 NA TGTGCCAGCAGTGTCCTAGGACAAGTATACGAGCAGTACTTC CASSVLGQVYEQYF
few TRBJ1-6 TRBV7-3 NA TGTGCCAGCAGCTTAACGACCAGGGGCTATAATTCACCCCTCCACTTT CASSLTTRGYNSPLHF
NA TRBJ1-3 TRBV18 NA TGTGCCAGCTCACCAATACAGGGTACCATCTCTGGAAACACCATATATTTT CASSPIQGTISGNTIYF
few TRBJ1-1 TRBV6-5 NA TGTGCCAGCAGTTACTCCAATCGGTTCCAGAACACTGAAGCTTTCTTT CASSYSNRFQNTEAFF
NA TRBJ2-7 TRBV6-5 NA TGTGCCAGCAAAAAACAGGGTATTGCGTACGAGCAGTACTTC CASKKQGIAYEQYF
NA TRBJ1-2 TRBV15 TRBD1 TGTGCCACCAGCAGGGACAGGGGAAATTATGGCTACACCTTC CATSRDRGNYGYTF
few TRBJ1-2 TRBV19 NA TGTGCCAGTAGTACACAGGGTGTTGGGTATGGCTACACCTTC CASSTQGVGYGYTF
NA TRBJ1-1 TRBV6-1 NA TGTGCCAGCAGTAACACAGCGAACACTGAAGCTTTCTTT CASSNTANTEAFF
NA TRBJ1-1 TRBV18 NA TGTGCCAGCTCAAACACCGGCGGAATGAACACTGAAGCTTTCTTT CASSNTGGMNTEAFF
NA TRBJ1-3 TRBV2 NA TGTGCCAGCAGTGGGCAGGTAGCGGGCGGAAACACCATATATTTT CASSGQVAGGNTIYF
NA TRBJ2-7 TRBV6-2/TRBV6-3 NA TGTGCCAGCAGTTTCGCGGGGCCATACGAGCAGTACTTC CASSFAGPYEQYF
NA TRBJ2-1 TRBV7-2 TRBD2 TGTGCCAGCAGCTTACCGGGACTAGCGGGGGTCAATGAGCAGTTCTTC CASSLPGLAGVNEQFF
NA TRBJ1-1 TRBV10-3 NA TGTGCCATCAGTGATAAGACTATGAACACTGAAGCTTTCTTT CAISDKTMNTEAFF
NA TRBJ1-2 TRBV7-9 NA TGTGCCAGCAGCTTCGCAGATGCCTATGGCTACACCTTC CASSFADAYGYTF
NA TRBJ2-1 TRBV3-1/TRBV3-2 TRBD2 TGTGCCAGCAGCCAAGAGGTAAAGCGGACTAGCCGTATAGATGAGCAGTTCTTC CASSQEVKRTSRIDEQFF
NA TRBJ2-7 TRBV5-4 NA TGTGCCAGCAGCTTGGCTGGCGGATTCTACGAGCAGTACTTC CASSLAGGFYEQYF
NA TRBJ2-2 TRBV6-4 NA TGTGCCAGCAAAGCGACGGGGAACACCGGGGAGCTGTTTTTT CASKATGNTGELFF
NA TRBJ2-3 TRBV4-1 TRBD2 TGCGCCAGCAGCCAAGTGACTAGCGGTGCGAGCACAGATACGCAGTATTTT CASSQVTSGASTDTQYF
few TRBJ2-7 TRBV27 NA TGTGCCAGCAGTTTAAGGGGTGTCCACGAGCAGTACTTC CASSLRGVHEQYF
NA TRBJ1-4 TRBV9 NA TGTGCCAGCAGCGCGGGCCGGGGTATACCGCGTACTGATGAAAAACTGTTTTTT CASSAGRGIPRTDEKLFF
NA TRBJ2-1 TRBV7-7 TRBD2 TGTGCTAGCAGCCAGGGACTAGCGGGGGGGCATAGTCTGTTCTTC CASSQGLAGGHSLFF
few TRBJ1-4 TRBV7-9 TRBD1 TGTGCCAGCAGACCAGGGGGCCTGGAAAAACTGTTTTTT CASRPGGLEKLFF
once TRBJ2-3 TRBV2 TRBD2 TGTGCCAGCAGAACGGGACTACTTACAGATACGCAGTATTTT CASRTGLLTDTQYF
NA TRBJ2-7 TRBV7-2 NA TGTGCCAGCAGCAGACAGGGGATTGGCGGGGGACAATCCTACGAGCAGTACTTC CASSRQGIGGGQSYEQYF
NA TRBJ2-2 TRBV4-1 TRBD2 TGCGCCAGCAACCATATGACTAGCGGGGTCGGGGAGCTGTTTTTT CASNHMTSGVGELFF
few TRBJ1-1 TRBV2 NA TGTGCCAGCAGTGATGCGACAGTGAACACTGAAGCTTTCTTT CASSDATVNTEAFF
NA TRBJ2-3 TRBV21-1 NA TGTGCGGCGAGGGGCGGGACTAGCGGCACAGATACGCAGTATTTT CAARGGTSGTDTQYF
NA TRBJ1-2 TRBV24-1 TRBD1 TGTGCCACCAGTGATCCCTCAGGGGGTCTAGACTATGGCTACACCTTC CATSDPSGGLDYGYTF
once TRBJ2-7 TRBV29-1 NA TGCAGCGTTGGAGACAGAACCTACGAGCAGTACTTC CSVGDRTYEQYF
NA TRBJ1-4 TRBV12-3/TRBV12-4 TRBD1 TGTGCCAGCAGGGTTGGACAGGGAGAAAAACTGTTTTTT CASRVGQGEKLFF
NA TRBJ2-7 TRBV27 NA TGTGCCAGCAGTTTAGGAGGGGTCCTAAACTTC CASSLGGVLNF
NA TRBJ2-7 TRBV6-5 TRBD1 TGTGCCAGCACTTTAGACAGGGCCGAGCAGTACTTC CASTLDRAEQYF
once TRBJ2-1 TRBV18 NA TGTGCCAGCTCACCCCAGACAGGCCAAAATGAGCAGTTCTTC CASSPQTGQNEQFF
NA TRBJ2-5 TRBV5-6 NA TGTGCCAGCAGTCCGGACTACCACCAAGAGACCCAGTACTTC CASSPDYHQETQYF
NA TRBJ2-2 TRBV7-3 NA TGTGCCAGCAGCCCCCCAGGGACCGGGGAGCTGTTTTTT CASSPPGTGELFF
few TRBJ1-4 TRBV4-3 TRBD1 TGCGCCAGCAGCCCCGGGACAGCTTCCACCCAACTGTTTTTT CASSPGTASTQLFF
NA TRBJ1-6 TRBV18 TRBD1 TGTGCCAGCTCACCAGAGGGACAGGGTAATTCACCCCTCCACTTT CASSPEGQGNSPLHF
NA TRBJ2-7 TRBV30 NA TGTGCCTGGAGTTTGAGCTACGAGCAGTACTTC CAWSLSYEQYF
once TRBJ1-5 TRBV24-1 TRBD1 TGTGCCACCAGTCAGCAGGGGGGTCAGCCCCAGCATTTT CATSQQGGQPQHF
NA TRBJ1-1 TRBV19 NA TGTGCCAGTAGTATTACAGAGTCCACTGAAGCTTTCTTT CASSITESTEAFF
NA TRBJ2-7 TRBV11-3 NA TGTGCCAGCAGCTTCATGGGGACTGGGAGCTCCTACGAGCAGTACTTC CASSFMGTGSSYEQYF
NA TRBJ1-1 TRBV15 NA TGTGCCACCAGCAGGGCCTCTGAACAGGCTTTCTTT CATSRASEQAFF